A single sample is the source of the 5 T cell receptor beta chains below, sequenced in a study of blood T cell repertoires in COVID-19. TCRdb keeps only in-frame clones here, not all; method: immunoSEQ multiplex PCR. The sample contains roughly 440,000 clones, about 87% of which appear only once. The sequenced material came from peripheral blood. The receptors here all came from a woman between 45 and 60 years old with COVID-19, enrolled during active disease.

Note on this clone: Other DNA sequences within the sample encode an identical CDR3. The chain links TRBV5-6 to TRBJ2-7; tentative D call: TRBD2 (6 bases). The germline gives CDR1 SGHDT, CDR2 YYEEEE. Trimming pared 4 bases from V and 1 base from J, leaving 15 bases between. The CDR3 totals 15 residues. CDR3 nucleotide sequence: TGTGCCAGCAGCCGCACTGGACGGGAGTCCTACGAGCAGTACTTC. Encoded protein: CASSRTGRESYEQYF.

For this clone: A read error may account for a junction end that differs from germline. The chain carries TRBV7-3 and TRBJ2-6; 8 nucleotides match TRBD1. The CDR3 length is 18 residues. Germline loops: CDR1 SGHTA, CDR2 FQGTGA. The CDR3 is CASTLNRDRRRGANVLTF. The DNA for the CDR3 is TGTGCCAGCACCTTAAACCGGGACAGGCGAAGAGGGGCCAACGTCCTGACTTTC. Full variable domain (outside the CDR3, taken from reference TRBV7-3 and TRBJ2-6): GAGVSQTPSNKVTEKGKYVELRCDPISGHTALYWYRQSLGQGPEFLIYFQGTGAADDSGLPNDRFFAVRPEGSVSTLKIQRTERGDSAVYLCASTLNRDRRRGANVLTFGAGSRLTVL.

The gene calls are TRBV5-4 and TRBJ2-3, with 14 bases matching TRBD2. V gave up 3 bases and J gave up 2 bases; unmatched junction bases: 2. The CDR3 sequence is 16 residues long. CDR1 SGHNT and CDR2 YYREEE come from the germline V gene (reference sequence). The DNA of the CDR3 is TGTGCCAGCAGCTCGGGACTAGCGGGGGACACAGATACGCAGTATTTT. It codes for CASSSGLAGDTDTQYF.

The chain recombines TRBV30 with TRBJ1-2; the D is unclear. This CDR3 is 13 amino acids long. V was trimmed by 0 bases and J by 4 bases, leaving 9 bases between them. Germline V CDR1 and CDR2: GTSNPN, SVGIG (reference sequence). CDR3: CAWSVHRGYGYTF. The CDR3 nucleotides are TGTGCCTGGAGTGTACACCGGGGCTATGGCTACACCTTC.

The chain links TRBV27 to TRBJ1-2; D gene unclear. Trimming left V 0 bases short and J 8 bases short, with 13 bases between. Germline V gives CDR1 MNHEY, CDR2 SMNVEV (reference sequence). The CDR3 contains 14 residues. The CDR3 loop is CASSLSPQIIGYTF. Here the CDR3 DNA reads TGTGCCAGCAGTTTATCCCCCCAGATTATCGGCTACACCTTC.